This passage covers 30 T cell receptor beta chains from one sample sequenced in a study of blood T cell repertoires in COVID-19. Some clones are missing from TCRdb's copy, which holds only in-frame ones; the method was immunoSEQ multiplex PCR. The sample consists of about 300,000 clones, 86% of them appearing once. The specimen sequenced was PBMCs or T cells enriched from blood (not recorded which). The receptors were sampled from a woman under 30 who had recovered from COVID-19.

The chain employs TRBV28 and TRBJ1-3, with 9 bases that match TRBD1. The germline V gene encodes CDR1 MDHEN and CDR2 SYDVKM. V lost 7 bases and J lost 1; bases outside the gene matches: 11. This CDR3 region has 17 residues. CDR3 loop: CASMVPTGGASGNTIYF. The CDR3 DNA follows: TGTGCCAGCATGGTCCCCACAGGGGGCGCTTCTGGAAACACCATATATTTT.

The rearrangement uses TRBV7-2 and TRBJ2-1; the match to TRBD1 covers 7 bases. Trimming cost V 1 base and J 7 bases; bases outside gene matches: 13. The CDR3 covers 17 residues. Germline V gene data show CDR1 as SGHTA and CDR2 as FQGNSA. CDR3 DNA sequence: TGTGCCAGCAGCTTAGTACCCGCGACAGGGCGTCGGAATGAGCAGTTCTTC. This encodes CASSLVPATGRRNEQFF. The full variable domain, completed using reference TRBV7-2 and TRBJ2-1, is GAGVSQSPSNKVTEKGKDVELRCDPISGHTALYWYRQSLGQGLEFLIYFQGNSAPDKSGLPSDRFSAERTGGSVSTLTIQRTQQEDSAVYLCASSLVPATGRRNEQFFGPGTRLTVL.

This clone was picked up one time. The genes are TRBV28 and TRBJ2-3, with D perhaps matching TRBD1 (6 bases). Germline lookup yields CDR1 MDHEN and CDR2 SYDVKM. V lost 1 base and J 1 base, leaving 12 bases between the germline ends. The CDR3 extends over 16 amino acids. DNA for the CDR3: TGTGCCAGCAGTTTATCCCCAGGGGCGGGCACAGATACGCAGTATTTT. The encoded protein is CASSLSPGAGTDTQYF.

The V call is TRBV7-2, the J call TRBJ1-2; 8 bases match TRBD1. The ends lost 4 bases at V and 14 bases at J; junction bases unmatched: 9. CDR3 length: 12 residues. The V gene's germline CDR1 is SGHTA and CDR2 FQGNSA. The chain's CDR3 is CASSSVGQGQTF. The CDR3 DNA reads as TGTGCCAGCAGCTCAGTAGGACAGGGACAAACCTTC.

CDR3 protein: CASSQTDSRSYEQYF. CDR3 nucleotides: TGCGCCAGCAGCCAAACAGACAGCCGCTCCTACGAGCAGTACTTC. The chain carries TRBV4-1 and TRBJ2-7; tentative D call: TRBD1 (5 bases). This CDR3 comprises 15 residues. Germline V lookup: CDR1 MGHRA, CDR2 YSYEKL. V lost 2 bases and J 0 bases, leaving 11 bases between the germline ends.

The table lists this clone with a count of one. The rearrangement uses TRBV6-1 and TRBJ1-2; no definite D call. This CDR3 region has 14 residues. Germline assignment: CDR1 MNHNS and CDR2 SASEGT. V was pared by 2 bases and J by 7 bases, with 14 bases between. The CDR3 reads CASSELILAVGYTF. In nucleotides, the CDR3 is TGTGCCAGCAGTGAATTGATTTTGGCGGTTGGCTACACCTTC.

This chain joins TRBV24-1 and TRBJ2-5; weak D call: TRBD2 (6 bases). Per the germline V gene, CDR1 is KGHDR and CDR2 is SFDVKD. The length of the CDR3 is 12 residues. The ends were cut back, 4 bases at V and 6 bases at J, with 8 bases in the middle. The CDR3 region has the DNA TGTGCCACCAGTGAGGAGGGAAAGACCCAGTACTTC. The encoded protein is CATSEEGKTQYF.

This chain connects TRBV19 to TRBJ1-1; perhaps TRBD1 as D (6 bases). Looked up from germline, CDR1 is LNHDA and CDR2 is SQIVND (reference sequence). The V end was cut by 1 base, the J end by 5 bases, with 17 bases between. The CDR3 sequence is 16 residues long. The CDR3 spells CASSIVFGGRGTEAFF. The CDR3 DNA sequence: TGTGCCAGTAGTATAGTTTTCGGGGGGCGAGGAACTGAAGCTTTCTTT.

This clone was found once. This rearrangement joins TRBV18 to TRBJ1-3; perhaps TRBD1 as D (6 bases). CDR1 is KGHSH, CDR2 LQKENI, per germline. There are 17 residues in the CDR3. V lost 5 bases, J lost 4 bases, and 21 bases lay in between. The CDR3 here is CASSVIQGSVSGNTIYF. CDR3 bases: TGTGCCAGCTCAGTTATTCAGGGGTCGGTCTCCGGAAACACCATATATTTT.

This chain joins TRBV5-6 and TRBJ2-5; D gene uncertain. The germline CDR1 and CDR2 sequences are SGHDT and YYEEEE. This CDR3 is 14 amino acids long. Trimming cost V 0 bases and J 0 bases, with 6 bases left between them. As DNA, the CDR3 is TGTGCCAGCAGCTTGGGGCCCCACCAAGAGACCCAGTACTTC. It specifies CASSLGPHQETQYF.

This chain joins TRBV7-2 and TRBJ2-3; a weak D match, TRBD1 (5 bases). This CDR3 spans 15 amino acids. CDR1 and CDR2 (germline): SGHTA, FQGNSA. V gave up 5 bases and J gave up 2 bases, with 14 bases separating them. The CDR3 nucleotides are TGTGCCAGCAGCCCTCGTGGGGCCTTCACAGATACGCAGTATTTT. Translation gives CASSPRGAFTDTQYF.

V and J are TRBV5-1 and TRBJ2-2; 8 positions agree with TRBD1. The CDR3 is 17 residues long. The trim removed 4 bases at V and 5 bases at J, leaving 13 bases unmatched. The germline V gene encodes CDR1 SGHRS and CDR2 YFSETQ. The CDR3 reads CASSPGASGGWTGELFF. CDR3 bases: TGCGCCAGCAGCCCCGGGGCGTCAGGGGGCTGGACCGGGGAGCTGTTTTTT.

In this sample, this clone turned up a few times. The V call is TRBV6-7, the J call TRBJ2-7; 7 bases match TRBD1. Being an ORF, TRBV6-7 has a function that is uncertain. The CDR3 contains 19 residues. The V segment lost 8 bases and the J segment 5 bases; nucleotides outside the gene matches: 27. The CDR3 DNA reads TGTGCCAGCCGATTGGGGACAGTGAGGTCGGAACTCGTTTCGGACGAGCAGTACTTC. Encoded protein: CASRLGTVRSELVSDEQYF.

The chain has TRBV28 and TRBJ2-7, with 7 nucleotides matching TRBD2. V dropped 1 base and J dropped 5; count of bases not matched to a gene: 8. Germline CDR1 MDHEN, CDR2 SYDVKM. This CDR3 is built from 15 residues. In DNA, the CDR3 is TGTGCCAGCAGTTTATTCGTAATCGCGGGAGACGAGCAGTACTTC. It codes for CASSLFVIAGDEQYF.

This chain's CDR3 is CASSAGTGGSPLRTDTQYF. CDR3 coding DNA: TGTGCCAGCAGCGCCGGGACAGGGGGATCCCCGCTTCGCACAGATACGCAGTATTTT. J is TRBJ2-3 and V is TRBV13; 11 bases match TRBD1. Germline CDR1 and CDR2: PRHDT and FYEKMQ (reference sequence). Trimming at V came to 5 bases and at J to 1 base, leaving 14 bases not matched to a gene. This CDR3 has 19 residues.

This clone has just a few counts. The chain is built from TRBV19 and TRBJ1-5, with 7 bases matching TRBD1. Unmatched junction bases numbered 7, after V lost 0 bases and J lost 5 bases. The V gene's germline CDR1 is LNHDA and CDR2 SQIVND (reference sequence). The CDR3 is made up of 16 amino acids. For the CDR3, the DNA is TGTGCCAGTAGTATAGAATTTGGGGACAGTTATCAGCCCCAGCATTTT. This encodes CASSIEFGDSYQPQHF.

The V and J genes are TRBV5-6 and TRBJ2-1; D gene ambiguous. CDR3 length equals 13 residues. The V end lost 2 bases, the J end lost 6 bases, and 9 bases lay between the germline ends. Germline loops: CDR1 SGHDT, CDR2 YYEEEE. The DNA for the CDR3 is TGTGCCAGCAGCTTTCTGTCCAGCAATGAGCAGTTCTTC. Translating gives CASSFLSSNEQFF.

This chain uses TRBV12-3 or TRBV12-4 with TRBJ1-3; D is uncertain. CDR3 size: 13 residues. V shed 8 bases and J shed 0 bases, with 8 bases lying between them. The CDR3 DNA is TGTGCCAGCGGTTACAGCTCTGGAAACACCATATATTTT. Amino acid sequence: CASGYSSGNTIYF.

V is TRBV15 and J is TRBJ2-7, with TRBD1 identical over 9 bases. V trimming: 2 bases; J trimming: 5 bases; junction bases outside the gene matches: 13. The CDR3 consists of 17 residues. In germline, CDR1 is LNHNV, CDR2 YYDKDF (reference sequence). CDR3 region: CATSRQTPGTGWHEQYF. The CDR3 DNA follows: TGTGCCACCAGCAGACAAACTCCCGGGACAGGGTGGCACGAGCAGTACTTC.

V and J are TRBV20-1 and TRBJ1-1; 10 bases are shared with TRBD1. This CDR3 has 11 amino acids. Germline V lookup: CDR1 DFQATT, CDR2 SNEGSKA (reference sequence). V shed 5 bases and J 13 bases; nucleotides not matched to a gene: 7. DNA for the CDR3: TGCAGTGCTGCCGGGACAGGGGTCGGTTTCTTT. As protein: CSAAGTGVGFF.

The rearrangement joins TRBV5-4 to TRBJ1-2; 9 bases are a match to TRBD1. The J segment lost 2 bases and the V segment lost 2 bases, leaving 10 bases of the junction unmatched. Germline V lookup: CDR1 SGHNT, CDR2 YYREEE (reference sequence). The CDR3 consists of 17 residues. CDR3 DNA: TGTGCCAGCAGCTTTGGGACAGGGCGCATTTTAAACTATGGCTACACCTTC. This encodes CASSFGTGRILNYGYTF.

The chain combines TRBV28 with TRBJ2-7; 7 nucleotides match TRBD1. Germline CDR1 reads MDHEN; CDR2 reads SYDVKM. The CDR3 is 15 residues long. The junction had 9 bases not matched to a gene; V was cut back by 6 bases and J by 1 base. This CDR3 is CASRNLQGISYEQYF. In nucleotides, the CDR3 is TGTGCCAGCAGAAACTTACAGGGGATTTCCTACGAGCAGTACTTC.

The chain combines TRBV19 with TRBJ1-2; tentatively, D is TRBD1 (5 bases). V gave up 7 bases and J gave up 8 bases, with 17 bases separating them. This CDR3 is built from 13 residues. The germline V gene encodes CDR1 LNHDA and CDR2 SQIVND (reference sequence). The CDR3 DNA reads TGTGCCAGTACCAGGTTAGGGGCAGCCGGCTACACCTTC. This translates into CASTRLGAAGYTF.

This clone occurred a few times. This rearrangement joins TRBV5-1 to TRBJ1-4; 8 bases are a match to TRBD1. Germline V gives CDR1 SGHRS, CDR2 YFSETQ. The CDR3 consists of 17 residues. Losses at the gene ends were 1 base for V and 12 bases for J; bases not matched to a gene: 17. CDR3 protein: CASSLYQGASFGEELFF. The CDR3 DNA reads as TGCGCCAGCAGCTTGTACCAGGGGGCCTCTTTTGGGGAGGAACTGTTTTTT.

The V call is TRBV27, the J call TRBJ2-7; TRBD2 aligns across 9 bases. V shed 8 bases, J shed 4 bases, and the junction held 12 bases outside the gene matches. The CDR3 has 15 amino acids. CDR1 is MNHEY and CDR2 is SMNVEV in the germline V gene (reference sequence). This CDR3 reads CASSREASGMYEQYF. The CDR3 DNA reads TGTGCCAGCTCCAGGGAGGCTAGCGGGATGTACGAGCAGTACTTC.

The chain couples TRBV11-3 to TRBJ1-2; the D is unclear. Trimming took 5 bases from V and 4 from J, leaving 14 bases between them. The CDR3 sequence is 14 residues long. Germline V gene sequence: CDR1 SGHNT, CDR2 YENEEA. CDR3 in DNA: TGTGCCAGCAGCCGAGAGCACAGCCTCTATGGCTACACCTTC. Protein product: CASSREHSLYGYTF.

This sequence joins TRBV5-5 and TRBJ2-7; 8 nucleotides line up with TRBD1. J lost 6 bases, V lost 1 base, and 9 bases had no gene match. This CDR3 is 15 amino acids long. Per germline, CDR1 SGHKS and CDR2 YYEKEE (reference sequence). CDR3 loop: CASSLTRGQVGEQYF. The CDR3 nucleotides are TGTGCCAGCAGCTTGACGAGGGGACAGGTAGGCGAGCAGTACTTC.

The sample holds a few counts of this clone. The V gene is TRBV11-2, the J gene TRBJ2-7, with D uncertain. Trimming shortened V by 5 bases and J by 6 bases, and 11 bases separated the two germline ends. The length of the CDR3 is 12 residues. The germline V gene encodes CDR1 SGHAT and CDR2 FQNNGV. CDR3 sequence: CASSRERSEQYF. The DNA for the CDR3 is TGTGCCAGCAGCCGAGAGAGGTCCGAGCAGTACTTC.

The chain uses TRBV7-2 and TRBJ2-7; TRBD1 aligns across 7 bases. Trimming at V came to 3 bases and at J to 4 bases, leaving 6 bases not matched to a gene. Germline-derived CDR1 and CDR2 are SGHTA and FQGNSA. The CDR3 extends over 14 amino acids. CDR3 bases: TGTGCCAGCAGCTTGAGGACAGGAGCTTACGAGCAGTACTTC. Translated: CASSLRTGAYEQYF.

This clone was seen a single time. This chain connects TRBV6-5 to TRBJ1-1; possible D gene TRBD1, 6 bases. The V end was cut by 5 bases, the J end by 6 bases, with 16 bases between. Per germline, CDR1 MNHEY and CDR2 SVGAGI. This CDR3 has 14 amino acids. The CDR3 DNA reads TGTGCCAGCAGTCCGAGTTGGACAGTCCCTGAAGCTTTCTTT. Translation gives CASSPSWTVPEAFF.